These 18 T cell receptor beta chains came from one sample sequenced in a study of response to subunit inactivated influenza vaccine. TCRdb re-called the RT-PCR reads through MiXCR, storing one row per CDR3 protein. In the table there are 300,000 to 350,000 distinct CDR3 sequences, just over 20% of which are singletons. Material: PBMCs from blood, obtained less than 22 months after vaccination. Receptor source: a man aged 50 to 69 who received an inactivated influenza vaccine.

This clonotype came up a few times. The chain links TRBV12-3 or TRBV12-4 to TRBJ2-3; 9 bases fit TRBD1. V shed 4 bases, J shed 2 bases, and the junction held 4 bases outside the gene matches. The CDR3 spans 15 residues. CDR3 amino acids: CASSSGQGFTDTQYF. The CDR3, as DNA: TGTGCCAGCAGTTCCGGACAGGGGTTCACAGATACGCAGTATTTT.

The chain joins TRBV30 to TRBJ2-2; 9 bases match TRBD1. The trim removed 3 bases at V and 6 bases at J, leaving 8 bases unmatched. The CDR3 spans 15 residues. Looked up from germline, CDR1 is GTSNPN and CDR2 is SVGIG (reference sequence). The CDR3 loop reads CAWRGTGNFPGELFF. The CDR3 DNA follows: TGTGCCTGGAGGGGGACAGGGAACTTTCCCGGGGAGCTGTTTTTT.

V usage is TRBV12-3 or TRBV12-4 and J usage is TRBJ2-7; D unresolved. V lost 5 bases, J lost 2 bases, and 13 bases lay in between. The CDR3 covers 14 residues. DNA for the CDR3: TGTGCCAGCAGTCTTACAACGTCCGCCTACGAGCAGTACTTC. This encodes CASSLTTSAYEQYF.

V gene TRBV10-3 combines with J gene TRBJ1-6, with D possibly matching TRBD1 (5 bases). Germline V gene sequence: CDR1 ENHRY, CDR2 SYGVKD. Deletions cut 2 bases from V and 7 bases from J, with 12 bases between. This CDR3 spans 15 amino acids. The CDR3 protein is CAISERGITNSPLHF. CDR3 nucleotide sequence: TGTGCCATCAGTGAGCGGGGGATCACCAATTCACCCCTCCACTTT.

The chain couples TRBV7-9 to TRBJ2-1; no clear D gene. Germline CDR1 is SEHNR and CDR2 is FQNEAQ (reference sequence). Trimming took 2 bases from V and 0 from J, leaving 11 bases between them. This CDR3 has 16 residues. The CDR3 sequence: CASSLLSLGSYNEQFF. DNA for the CDR3: TGTGCCAGCAGCTTATTGTCATTGGGCTCCTACAATGAGCAGTTCTTC.

As to this clonotype: Germline and junction disagree at one end, which may indicate a read error. The chain recombines TRBV27 with TRBJ2-7; D is ambiguous. Germline CDR1 is MNHEY and CDR2 is SMNVEV (reference sequence). The length of the CDR3 is 14 residues. CDR3 region: CASSLTFSAYEQYF. The CDR3 DNA reads as TGTGCCAGCAGTTTAACCTTCTCAGCCTACGAGCAGTACTTT.

This clonotype was recorded a few times. The V call is TRBV30, the J call TRBJ1-5; no clear D gene. CDR3 length: 13 residues. V was clipped by 1 base and J by 9 bases, with 13 bases between them. The germline V gene has CDR1 GTSNPN and CDR2 SVGIG (reference sequence). The CDR3, as DNA: TGTGCCTGGAGTGCCTGGCTAGGTCGGCCCCAGCATTTT. Translated, it gives CAWSAWLGRPQHF.

This rearrangement joins TRBV12-3 or TRBV12-4 to TRBJ2-1; D gene uncertain. Trimming left V 7 bases short and J 0 bases short, with 13 bases between. This CDR3 comprises 15 residues. CDR3 coding DNA: TGTGCCAGCAATATACGGTCTAGCTCCTACAATGAGCAGTTCTTC. Amino acids: CASNIRSSSYNEQFF.

The genes are TRBV18 and TRBJ1-1, with D unclear. Germline-derived CDR1 and CDR2 are KGHSH and LQKENI. Trimming left V 2 bases short and J 1 base short, with 8 bases between. The CDR3 has 14 residues. The CDR3 DNA sequence: TGTGCCAGCTCACCAGTGACGGGGAACACTGAAGCTTTCTTT. Translating it yields CASSPVTGNTEAFF.

The V call is TRBV5-1, the J call TRBJ2-1; 12 bases map to TRBD1. The CDR3 has 16 amino acids. Germline V gives CDR1 SGHRS, CDR2 YFSETQ. The junction had 4 bases not matched to a gene; V was cut back by 2 bases and J by 4 bases. CDR3 DNA: TGCGCCAGCAGCTTAGGGACAGGGGGCGGGTACAATGAGCAGTTCTTC. It codes for CASSLGTGGGYNEQFF.

This clonotype has more than one count but fewer than ten. The CDR3 sequence: CASSQVGGFNEQFF. The CDR3, as DNA: TGCGCCAGCAGCCAAGTTGGAGGGTTCAATGAGCAGTTCTTC. The chain combines TRBV4-3 with TRBJ2-1; maybe TRBD2 (6 bases). Between the trimmed V and J ends, which lost 1 base and 6 bases, there was a span of 10 bases. This CDR3 is built from 14 residues. CDR1 is LGHNA, CDR2 YSLEER, per germline.

This clonotype was recorded a few times. The genes are TRBV7-9 and TRBJ1-1; D is ambiguous. The V gene's germline CDR1 is SEHNR and CDR2 FQNEAQ (reference sequence). V lost 2 bases and J 0 bases, leaving 10 bases between the germline ends. CDR3 size: 15 residues. This CDR3 reads CASSLKTVMNTEAFF. In DNA, the CDR3 is TGTGCCAGCAGCTTAAAGACCGTGATGAACACTGAAGCTTTCTTT.

This clonotype has more than one count but fewer than ten. The chain carries TRBV15 and TRBJ2-1; 7 positions match TRBD2. The CDR3 spans 17 residues. With 2 bases clipped from V and 9 bases from J, the junction kept 16 bases outside the gene matches. Germline V gene sequence: CDR1 LNHNV, CDR2 YYDKDF (reference sequence). The CDR3 nucleotides are TGTGCCACCAGCAGACCCCGGGACTACGGACTTAAGGGTGAGCAGTTCTTC. Translation gives CATSRPRDYGLKGEQFF.

This chain links TRBV28 with TRBJ2-3, with 12 bases aligning to TRBD2. This CDR3 has 24 residues. The J segment lost 0 bases and the V segment lost 3 bases, leaving 25 bases of the junction unmatched. The germline V gene has CDR1 MDHEN and CDR2 SYDVKM. The CDR3 coding sequence is TGTGCCAGCAGTTTGATGCGGCTAGCGGGAGGGAATCTGCTGAAATATTCTAGCACAGATACGCAGTATTTT. Amino acid sequence: CASSLMRLAGGNLLKYSSTDTQYF.

The table lists this clonotype with a few counts. The chain uses TRBV5-1 and TRBJ2-3, with TRBD2 identical over 14 bases. Germline-derived CDR1 and CDR2 are SGHRS and YFSETQ. J was trimmed by 6 bases and V by 0 bases; bases with no gene match: 6. The CDR3 covers 17 residues. This CDR3 reads CASSLGRLAGGPDTQYF. DNA of the CDR3: TGCGCCAGCAGCTTGGGAAGACTAGCGGGAGGGCCGGATACGCAGTATTTT.

This clonotype was found a few times. V is TRBV7-2 and J is TRBJ1-3; D not certain. Trimming cost V 1 base and J 0 bases, with 10 bases left between them. Germline V gene sequence: CDR1 SGHTA, CDR2 FQGNSA. This CDR3 has 16 residues. The CDR3 DNA reads TGTGCCAGCAGCTTAGTCGGGGTTGCCTCTGGAAACACCATATATTTT. This gives the protein CASSLVGVASGNTIYF.

This clonotype turned up a few times. CDR3 bases: TGTGCCAGCAGCTTAGTCGGGTCTTCAGGGCAGAATTCACCCCTCCACTTT. Its protein product is CASSLVGSSGQNSPLHF. V gene TRBV7-6 combines with J gene TRBJ1-6; TRBD1 is a possible D gene (5 bases). V was trimmed by 1 base and J by 7 bases, leaving 17 bases between them. This CDR3 has 17 residues. CDR1 is SGHVS, CDR2 FNYEAQ, per germline.

The rearrangement joins TRBV4-3 to TRBJ2-7, with 11 positions matching TRBD2. The CDR3 totals 15 residues. Germline values: CDR1 LGHNA, CDR2 YSLEER. The trim removed 0 bases at V and 9 bases at J, leaving 7 bases unmatched. CDR3 DNA sequence: TGCGCCAGCAGCCAAGATGTGCTAGCGGGAGGTTGGCAGTACTTC. Translation: CASSQDVLAGGWQYF.